This is a list of T cell receptor beta chains from one sample in a study of OX40 agonist ivuxolimab in advanced cancers. Some clones are missing from TCRdb's copy, which holds only in-frame ones; the method was immunoSEQ multiplex PCR. The profile covers 65,000 to 90,000 clones, with around 80% appearing a single time and 5% taken by the ten largest. Here the sequenced sample was CD4+ or CD8+ T cells sorted from blood, taken in a trial of the OX40 agonist ivuxolimab. The receptors stem from an adult with an advanced solid tumor such as melanoma, head and neck, liver or kidney cancer. Both conserved end residues are part of each CDR3.

j_call: TRBJ2-7
v_call: TRBV5-4
cdr3_aa: CASSLGTGVNEQYF

j_call: TRBJ2-1
v_call: TRBV5-1
cdr3_aa: CASSLTSGRVLYNEQFF

j_call: TRBJ1-2
v_call: TRBV27
cdr3_aa: CASSPGQGGSGYTF

j_call: TRBJ2-3
v_call: TRBV19
cdr3_aa: CASRDTAGTDTQYF

j_call: TRBJ2-7
v_call: TRBV7-3
cdr3_aa: CASSLKGPYLAGEPYEQYF

j_call: TRBJ2-1
v_call: TRBV20-1
cdr3_aa: CSLADYNEQFF

j_call: TRBJ1-4
v_call: TRBV15
cdr3_aa: CATSRDRLEKLFF

j_call: TRBJ2-1
v_call: TRBV10-2
cdr3_aa: CASAESGGGSYNEQFF

j_call: TRBJ1-1
v_call: TRBV28
cdr3_aa: CASSRQGSMNTEAFF

j_call: TRBJ2-5
v_call: TRBV28
cdr3_aa: CASSQNQETQYF

j_call: TRBJ2-7
v_call: TRBV4-1
cdr3_aa: CASSQPDRDYDEQYF

j_call: TRBJ1-5
v_call: TRBV18
cdr3_aa: CASSPGGNQPQHF

j_call: TRBJ2-1
v_call: TRBV5-4
cdr3_aa: CASSPGLAGEGGEQFF

j_call: TRBJ1-5
v_call: TRBV6-5
cdr3_aa: CASSYRRDQPQHF

j_call: TRBJ2-1
v_call: TRBV5-6
cdr3_aa: CASSFRDRAGEQFF

j_call: TRBJ2-3
v_call: TRBV18
cdr3_aa: CASSRTGSSSTDTQYF

j_call: TRBJ2-6
v_call: TRBV6-1
cdr3_aa: CAGSTSGANVLTF

j_call: TRBJ1-3
v_call: TRBV7-2
cdr3_aa: CASSLAGGPSSGNTIYF

j_call: TRBJ1-1
v_call: TRBV7-8
cdr3_aa: CASSLADRGNTEAFF

j_call: TRBJ2-2
v_call: TRBV27
cdr3_aa: CASSLYGTINTGELFF

j_call: TRBJ2-1
v_call: TRBV6-1
cdr3_aa: CASSGLAGGNEQFF

j_call: TRBJ1-2
v_call: TRBV7-9
cdr3_aa: CASSPPDRDSGGYTF

j_call: TRBJ1-6
v_call: TRBV7-3
cdr3_aa: CASSLTPAYNSPLHF

j_call: TRBJ2-5
v_call: TRBV28
cdr3_aa: CASSGQGEETQYF

j_call: TRBJ2-3
v_call: TRBV5-1
cdr3_aa: CASSDTGGADTQYF

j_call: TRBJ2-5
v_call: TRBV7-2
cdr3_aa: CASSPTSGRAETQYF